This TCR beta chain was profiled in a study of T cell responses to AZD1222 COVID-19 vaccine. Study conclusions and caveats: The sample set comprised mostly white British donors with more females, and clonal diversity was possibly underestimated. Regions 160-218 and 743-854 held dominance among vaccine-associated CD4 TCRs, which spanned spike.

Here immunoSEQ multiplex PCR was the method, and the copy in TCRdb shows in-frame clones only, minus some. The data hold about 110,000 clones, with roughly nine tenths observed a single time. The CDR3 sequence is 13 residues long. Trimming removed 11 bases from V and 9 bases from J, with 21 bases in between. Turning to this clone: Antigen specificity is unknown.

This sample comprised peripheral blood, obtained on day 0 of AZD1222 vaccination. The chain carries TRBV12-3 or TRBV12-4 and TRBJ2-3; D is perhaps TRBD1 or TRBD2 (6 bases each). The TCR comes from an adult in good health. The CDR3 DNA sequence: TGTGCCTCAGGGGTCGGCAGGGACTTAACGCAGTATTTT. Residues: CASGVGRDLTQYF.